These 12 T cell receptor beta chains were all obtained from the same sample, sequenced in a study of early T cells in non-severe SARS-CoV-2 infection. TCRdb redid the calling of the 5' RACE reads with MiXCR, one entry per CDR3 protein. The data contain approximately 71,000 distinct CDR3 sequences, more than 10% of them singletons. Source material: whole blood. The receptors here all came from an adult who was a healthcare worker with PCR-confirmed SARS-CoV-2 infection or an uninfected control (not recorded which).

This clonotype was seen repeatedly, ten times or more. V is TRBV9 and J is TRBJ2-3; perhaps TRBD1 as D (5 bases). Trimming stripped 2 bases from V and 5 bases from J, with 12 bases between. The germline V gene encodes CDR1 SGDLS and CDR2 YYNGEE. The CDR3 runs to 14 residues. CDR3 in DNA: TGTGCCAGCAGCGTGCAAGGGGCAGGAGATACGCAGTATTTT. Its protein product is CASSVQGAGDTQYF.

This clonotype has a handful of counts. The V call is TRBV11-2, the J call TRBJ2-7; D unresolved. Germline lookup yields CDR1 SGHAT and CDR2 FQNNGV. V gave up 3 bases and J gave up 2 bases, with 8 bases separating them. This CDR3 contains 13 residues. CDR3 residues: CASSLDSTYEQYF. CDR3 nucleotides: TGTGCCAGCAGCTTGGATTCTACCTACGAGCAGTACTTC.

The chain has TRBV6-5 and TRBJ1-1, with D unclear. Germline V gene data show CDR1 as MNHEY and CDR2 as SVGAGI. Trimming removed 4 bases from V and 5 bases from J, with 8 bases in between. This CDR3 spans 12 amino acids. CDR3 nucleotide sequence: TGTGCCAGCAGTTCGTCTGGGACTGAAGCTTTCTTT. This sequence encodes CASSSSGTEAFF.

This chain links TRBV12-3 or TRBV12-4 with TRBJ2-3; D may be TRBD2 (5 bases). The CDR3 sequence is 15 residues long. The V end was cut by 4 bases, the J end by 0 bases, with 11 bases between. This CDR3 reads CASSSGEGSTDTQYF. CDR3 in DNA: TGTGCCAGCAGTTCCGGTGAGGGTAGCACAGATACGCAGTATTTT.

This clonotype was recorded many times. The chain combines TRBV2 with TRBJ1-2; no clear D. V lost 0 bases and J 4 bases, leaving 9 bases between the germline ends. CDR1 and CDR2 from the germline V gene are SNHLY and FYNNEI. This CDR3 has 14 amino acids. This chain's CDR3 is CASSEAPGFYGYTF. The CDR3 DNA reads TGTGCCAGCAGTGAAGCCCCGGGATTCTATGGCTACACCTTC. Looking up the rest from reference TRBV2 and TRBJ1-2 gives the full variable domain: EPEVTQTPSHQVTQMGQEVILRCVPISNHLYFYWYRQILGQKVEFLVSFYNNEISEKSEIFDDQFSVERPDGSNFTLKIRSTKLEDSAMYFCASSEAPGFYGYTFGSGTRLTVV.

This clonotype was recorded many times. The chain has TRBV29-1 and TRBJ2-1; D gene uncertain. The CDR3 covers 14 residues. Trimming stripped 3 bases from V and 0 bases from J, with 9 bases between. Looked up from germline, CDR1 is SQVTM and CDR2 is ANQGSEA. The CDR3 reads CSVDRSGSYNEQFF. The CDR3 nucleotides read TGCAGCGTTGACCGGTCCGGCTCCTACAATGAGCAGTTCTTC.

This clonotype appeared many times. This chain joins TRBV5-1 and TRBJ1-6; TRBD1 might be the D (5 bases). V lost 1 base to trimming and J lost 11 bases, with 10 bases between them. The CDR3 contains 13 residues. CDR1 SGHRS and CDR2 YFSETQ come from the germline V gene. The CDR3 nucleotides read TGCGCCAGCAGCTTGCAGGACACGACACCCCTCCACTTT. It yields the protein CASSLQDTTPLHF.

This clonotype was observed at least ten times. The chain is built from TRBV5-1 and TRBJ1-2; D uncertain. Trimming shortened V by 4 bases and J by 2 bases, and 6 bases separated the two germline ends. This CDR3 comprises 12 residues. Germline lookup yields CDR1 SGHRS and CDR2 YFSETQ. The CDR3 bases are TGCGCCAGCAGCGCTGACAACTATGGCTACACCTTC. It translates to CASSADNYGYTF.

The chain is built from TRBV6-6 and TRBJ1-1; the match to TRBD1 covers 8 bases. Germline V gives CDR1 MNHNY, CDR2 SVGAGI (reference sequence). The junction had 7 bases not matched to a gene; V was cut back by 6 bases and J by 1 base. The CDR3 sequence is 15 residues long. In DNA, the CDR3 is TGTGCCAGCAGGTCCACGGGACAGGAGAACACTGAAGCTTTCTTT. Translated: CASRSTGQENTEAFF.

This clonotype was found many times. This chain uses TRBV6-1 with TRBJ2-3; 12 nucleotides agree with TRBD2. The trim removed 2 bases at V and 4 bases at J, leaving 1 base unmatched. The CDR3 consists of 15 residues. Germline CDR1 MNHNS, CDR2 SASEGT. The CDR3 region is CASSELAGGPDTQYF. CDR3 sequence (DNA): TGTGCCAGCAGTGAACTAGCGGGGGGGCCAGATACGCAGTATTTT.

This clonotype was counted a few times. This rearrangement joins TRBV5-1 to TRBJ2-1, with TRBD1 matching 8 bases. This CDR3 spans 14 amino acids. Germline CDR1 reads SGHRS; CDR2 reads YFSETQ. V was pared by 6 bases and J by 8 bases, with 10 bases of the junction left unmatched. In DNA, the CDR3 is TGCGCCAGCACCCCGCGCAGGGGGCGGGATGAGCAGTTCTTC. Translating it yields CASTPRRGRDEQFF.

The J gene is TRBJ1-3, the V gene TRBV5-6, with TRBD1 as a possible D gene (5 bases). In germline, CDR1 is SGHDT, CDR2 YYEEEE. The CDR3 runs 17 residues. V shed 2 bases and J shed 0 bases, with 15 bases lying between them. The CDR3 DNA reads TGTGCCAGCAGCTTCGGTGTTTTAGGGGTCTCTGGAAACACCATATATTTT. This codes for CASSFGVLGVSGNTIYF.